The text below deals with one TCR beta chain. This entry is derived from a study of CD8 T cells in Susac syndrome. This CDR3 comprises 14 residues. The V end lost 1 base, the J end lost 3 bases, and 11 bases lay between the germline ends. CDR1 is GTSNPN, CDR2 SVGIG, per germline (reference sequence). RNA, at about 0.45 to 1 ug, was reverse transcribed with random hexamers. In TCRdb, the immunoSEQ multiplex PCR reads were re-called with MiXCR into one record per CDR3 protein. The sample holds about 180,000 distinct CDR3 sequences, roughly 95% seen once. Sequenced input: CD8+ T cells from PBMCs. This TCR came from a human donor with multiple sclerosis. J is TRBJ2-3 and V is TRBV30; D possibly uses TRBD1 or TRBD2 (5 bases each). The CDR3 coding sequence is TGTGCCTGGAGTGGATGGGGGTTTACAGATACGCAGTATTTT. It yields the protein CAWSGWGFTDTQYF.